This paragraph covers one TCR beta chain sequence. Its target is not known. The V gene lost 7 bases and the J gene lost 7 bases, with 19 bases spanning the gap. There are 15 residues in the CDR3. Germline-derived CDR1 and CDR2 are SEHNR and FQNEAQ (reference sequence). Healthy individuals who donated bone marrow served as the donors. This entry comes from a study of cytomegalovirus exposure and HLA in healthy donors. Points from the study as a whole: In vitro checks showed that a few CMV-associated chains really do target CMV antigens. Available immune exposure information covered CMV serostatus only. High specificity and sensitivity for cytomegalovirus status were reported for the classifier.

Primers: 60 Vbeta forward and 13 Jbeta reverse. Repertoires were generated with immunoSEQ multiplex PCR, while TCRdb's copy carries only in-frame clones and drops some. The sample consists of some 190,000 clones, 70% to 80% of them appearing once. This TCR came from a woman aged 30 to 39 in good health and CMV-seropositive. The specimen sequenced was PBMCs. The rearrangement links TRBV7-9 to TRBJ1-4, with D unclear. CDR3 loop: CASTPGRPLSEKLFF. The CDR3 DNA reads as TGTGCCAGCACCCCGGGTCGTCCACTCAGTGAAAAACTGTTTTTT.